Described below is a single T cell receptor (beta chain) sequence and its context. The antigen it binds to is not known. Per-base qualities were not stored, and no clone one base away is much larger. This record belongs to a study of cytomegalovirus exposure and HLA in healthy donors (dated by TCRdb to 2016 to 2017). Turning to the overall study: In an earlier analysis of roughly 590 of the donors, about 270 Gb of sequence data and some 120 million unique TCR beta sequences from 150 million to 200 million T cells were reported. Rather than using new phenotypic data, the later analysis identified candidate immune exposures from TCR beta sequences and from how often those sequences occurred across donors. To decide whether each TCR beta V gene segment behaved as functional or pseudogenic, an earlier analysis of 587 of the donors relied on high-throughput TCR beta sequencing. Besides the first cohort of 500 to 700 subjects, a separate validation cohort made up of 120 different subjects was used. Genome-wide SNP genotypes for about 65% of the 666 donors were used in a later genetic analysis, which treated that subset as a discovery cohort. High-throughput TCR immunosequencing, statistical association of individual TCRs with disease status, and machine learning were combined to predict cytomegalovirus infection status. The study used immunosequencing to profile the T cell repertoires of approximately 630 subjects and linked those repertoires to cytomegalovirus serostatus. HLA typing included class I and class II loci at four-digit resolution. The study aimed to test whether cataloging public T cell receptors could reveal signatures of past pathogen exposure. The number of donors typed differed by locus, with 629-630 for A, B, C, DRB1 and DQB1, 522 for DQA1, approximately 580 for DPA1, and under 490 for DPB1. Among roughly 400 genotyped donors of the cohort, an average of approximately 240,000 unique TCR beta nucleotide sequences were sequenced per donor, roughly 18% of them non-productive. Alongside the repertoire data, information on donor age, sex, ethnicity and CMV serostatus was compiled. All discovery cohort repertoires had been generated on a single sequencing platform. Four to six DR-DQ haplotypes were handled as single units for association and clustering, since linkage in the cohort was strong. Among the roughly 380 genotyped donors, approximately 81% belonged to the genetic ancestry cluster associated with self-reported Caucasian donors. A later analysis re-examined previously published TCR beta repertoires from more than 600 donors and added high-resolution HLA genotyping to investigate patterns of TCR occurrence. About 330 gigabases of sequencing data and tens of millions of unique TCR sequences made up an early release that covered around 640 HLA-typed donors.

The cohort consisted of hundreds of healthy bone marrow donors. All cohort members were sampled while nominally healthy, although unrecorded immune exposures were likely present. The donor tested CMV seronegative and was one of the 352 seronegative cohort members. A peripheral blood sample was collected from each donor, and TCR beta sequencing was performed on peripheral blood mononuclear cells. The Qiagen DNeasy Blood Extraction Kit was used to extract genomic DNA from the blood cell samples. The full study reports these points: Roughly uniform sequencing depth across donors was assumed in presence/absence analyses, although this assumption may not hold. The only immune exposure information available for the cohort was CMV serostatus. In a later analysis, most CMV-associated TCR beta chains were found to appear HLA-restricted, with HLA associations seemingly driven largely by CMV exposure. In the study, 164 TCR beta chains were listed as associated with cytomegalovirus. Because HLA typing was unavailable for some donors at each locus, only the typed subset was used in association tests. Cytomegalovirus status was reported to be diagnosed by the classifier with high specificity and sensitivity in both the original and validation cohorts. In vitro tests confirmed that a few of the cytomegalovirus-associated TCR beta chains recognize cytomegalovirus antigens. Assigning TCR associations to individual alleles was difficult when HLA alleles, especially DR and DQ, strongly co-occurred. An earlier analysis of roughly 570 of the donors showed that most TCR beta V segments appeared in productive rearrangements either about 87% or about 30% of the time, which broadly matched IMGT annotations. Most TCR sequences were observed very rarely across donors, whereas some public TCRs were present in many individuals. A further reported finding was that TCR beta sequences accurately predicted the HLA-A and HLA-B alleles for most subjects in the first cohort. A later analysis reported that several top co-occurrence clusters appeared linked to parvovirus B19, influenza, CMV and Epstein-Barr virus. Some IMGT-functional V segments, including TRBV6-2 and TRBV6-3, could not be distinguished by the 87-base-pair reads and were therefore excluded. Correlated functional status among segregating V segments might reflect linkage disequilibrium, but an unknown experimental factor could not be ruled out. In a later analysis, HLA-associated TCR beta chains were found to be more clonally expanded and to have lower generation probabilities than equally common non-associated chains. A group of highly shared sequence variants was considered likely to be a technical artifact of the sequencing pipeline. Because counts were too low, about 15 rarely observed V segments, including chromosome 9 orphons, were left out of the earlier analysis of roughly 600 of the donors. According to a later genetic analysis, donors in an Asian-associated ancestry cluster had fewer N-insertions in productive TCRs than the approximately 710-donor mean. The cohort was sequenced for TCR beta chains only, and without alpha or paired-chain data the features that could be detected were limited. In a later analysis, the rate of TCR association differed among HLA loci, with DRB1 alleles having the most associated TCRs and HLA-C alleles having the fewest. A later genetic analysis associated a missense DCLRE1C variant with V-gene and J-gene trimming of TCR beta chains, and an independent cohort replicated the association. A later analysis associated about 18,000 TCR beta sequences with specific HLA alleles at a false discovery rate of 0.05. It was suggested by the authors that the approach could potentially be generalized to other disease states and immunological phenotypes.

V was cut back by 0 bases and J by 7 bases, leaving a gap of 19 bases between them. Taken from the germline V gene (reference sequence), the CDR1 and CDR2 loops are GTSNPN and SVGIG. The CDR3 covers 16 residues, taking in both the cysteine and the phenylalanine. Only CDR3 DNA is held: 48 bases, read in frame from base 1. The method behind the library was the immunoSEQ multiplex PCR assay. For the multiplex PCR, a mixture combining 60 forward primers for TCR Vbeta segments and 13 reverse primers for TCR Jbeta segments was used. The CDR3 region of rearranged TCR beta genes was amplified from genomic DNA by a multiplex PCR assay. The Illumina HiSeq System was used to sequence the amplified TCR beta libraries as 87-base-pair reads. The original methods were these. A later analysis counted tens of millions of unique TCR beta chains across the 600 to 850 repertoires, and 9.5 million to 11 million of these chains were shared by at least two donors. Raw reads were error-corrected and collapsed into unique sequences by a nearest-neighbor algorithm in which closely related sequences were merged to remove PCR and sequencing errors. CDR3 sequences were aligned to IMGT reference sequences to assign V, D and J gene segments. Each retained sequence needed at least a six-nucleotide match to both a V gene segment and a J gene segment. Rearrangements were classified as productive when the CDR3 lacked stop codons and remained in frame with V and J, and all other rearrangements were classified as non-productive. CDR3 was defined according to IMGT convention as the region running from the second conserved V-encoded cysteine to the conserved J-encoded phenylalanine. The earlier analysis of some 540 of the donors excluded any sequence lacking an unambiguous match to a single V gene segment. An earlier analysis of several hundred of the donors called V segments functional above 56.7% productive rearrangements and segregating when the between-donor standard deviation exceeded 5%. A statistical classification framework was developed to diagnose cytomegalovirus status using the catalog of TCR beta chain sequences. A later analysis assigned V and J genes by comparing TCR nucleotide sequences with IMGT/GENE-DB human TR gene sequences. In a later analysis, CDR3 sequences and most-parsimonious VDJ recombination scenarios were assigned using the TCRdist pipeline. In a later analysis, every TCR beta chain was defined by the combination of its CDR3 amino acid sequence and its V-gene family, and reads without a unique V-gene family were dropped. In a later analysis, approximately 590 highly shared, low-generation-probability nucleotide sequences were removed to address suspected cross-contamination and a sequencing artifact. A later analysis calculated a clonal expansion index for each public chain from normalized within-repertoire ranks of inferred template counts. A later analysis computed generation probabilities with a VDJ recombination model fitted to out-of-frame rearrangements, and checked the results against IGoR. In a later analysis, hypergeometric tests were used to score TCR-TCR, TCR-HLA and TCR-CMV co-occurrence, with a repertoire-size bias correction applied to TCR pairs. To estimate false discovery rates, a later analysis permuted the HLA or CMV assignments 20 times. In a later analysis, co-occurring TCRs were grouped using DBSCAN, with TCRdist sequence similarity added in when clustering inside HLA-allele-positive subsets. For co-occurrence clustering, repertoires with fewer than 30,000 or more than 120,000 public chains were excluded, along with 4 to 6 repertoires with anomalous nucleotide sharing. The immuneACCESS repertoire file appears here via TCRdb, limited to in-frame rearrangements. These files lack a portion of the clones; in checked studies, under half of the deficit traces to unresolved V genes, and the cause of the others is not known. The V and J calls and the clone size are those of that table, but D and trimming were determined from the DNA. The table for this sample lists under 200,000 clones; 70% to 90% of them were counted only once. The biggest ten clones account for 2% to 2.5% of the sample.

The V and J genes are TRBV30 and TRBJ1-3; the D gene cannot be resolved reliably. The TCR sequence derives from a woman in her 50s in good health and CMV-seronegative. What was sequenced was PBMCs. The DNA reads TGTGCCTGGAGTGTGCGACAAGGGCGTAGGAGGAACACCATATATTTT. This encodes CAWSVRQGRRRNTIYF.